One sample yielded the 6 T cell receptor beta chains listed below, sequenced in a study of regulatory T cells in long-lasting Graves disease (dated by TCRdb to about 2021). Libraries were constructed by multiplex PCR. The sequencer listed for this sample is Illumina HiSeq 4000. CDR3 regions were amplified by Arm-PCR with iRepertoire HTBI primers to construct TCR beta libraries. TCRdb itself trimmed the public reads at Q25 with fastp, ran MiXCR and retained productive beta chains. Each CDR3 protein appears once, grouped with its most common genes and DNA. The sample table shows 700,000 or so distinct CDR3 sequences, and 25% to 30% are seen once. Clones ranked in the top ten supply 42% of the sample. What this sample's time point label stands for: persistent/refractory GD, antithyroid drugs over 5 years with positive TRAb. For both TCR sequencing and RNA sequencing, RNA was extracted from PBMCs using TRIzol.

This specimen consisted of peripheral blood mononuclear cells (PBMCs), obtained when the disease was refractory, from a patient treated with antithyroid drugs. Receptor source: a female donor with Graves disease.

This clonotype showed up just a few times. The chain joins TRBV7-9 to TRBJ2-5; 8 bases map to TRBD2. The CDR3 sequence is 16 residues long. Germline loops: CDR1 SEHNR, CDR2 FQNEAQ (reference sequence). After removal of 0 bases from V and 5 bases from J, the junction contained 8 bases not matched to a gene. The CDR3 region has the DNA TGTGCCAGCAGCTTAGCGCGAGCGGGAGTAAGTGAGACCCAGTACTTC. It encodes CASSLARAGVSETQYF.

The J gene is TRBJ1-5, the V gene TRBV11-2, with D hard to call. Trimming cost V 5 bases and J 4 bases, with 6 bases left between them. The germline V gene encodes CDR1 SGHAT and CDR2 FQNNGV. The CDR3 spans 12 residues. The CDR3 bases are TGTGCCAGCAGCAGTCAGAATCAGCCCCAGCATTTT. This codes for CASSSQNQPQHF.

This clonotype was seen repeatedly, ten times or more. The chain is built from TRBV15 and TRBJ1-2; a possible D gene is TRBD1 (5 bases). V was trimmed by 5 bases and J by 3 bases, leaving 13 bases between them. Germline V gene lookup returns CDR1 LNHNV and CDR2 YYDKDF (reference sequence). The CDR3 loop spans 14 amino acids. DNA for the CDR3: TGTGCCACCAGCCCGGAAAGGGACTACTATGGCTACACCTTC. It encodes CATSPERDYYGYTF.

The sample holds many counts of this clonotype. The chain recombines TRBV5-1 with TRBJ2-4, with 14 bases lining up with TRBD2. CDR1 and CDR2 (germline): SGHRS, YFSETQ. CDR3 length: 16 amino acids. Trimming removed 4 bases from V and 4 bases from J; junction bases left unmatched: 4. CDR3 nucleotide sequence: TGCGCCAGCAGCCCTGGGACTAGCGGGAGAAAAAACATTCAGTACTTC. It specifies CASSPGTSGRKNIQYF.

Only a few counts were recorded for this clonotype. An end of the junction does not agree with germline; a read error may underlie this. V gene TRBV6-1 combines with J gene TRBJ1-1, with TRBD1 as a possible D gene (5 bases). Germline CDR1 reads MNHNS; CDR2 reads SASEGT. The CDR3 spans 15 residues. The CDR3 DNA is TGTGCCAGCAGTGATTGGGGAAAGGGGAACGCTGAGGCTTTCTTT. Protein sequence: CASSDWGKGNAEAFF.

The gene calls are TRBV10-3 and TRBJ2-7, with TRBD2 matching over 8 bases. The V gene's germline CDR1 is ENHRY and CDR2 SYGVKD. V lost 6 bases to trimming and J lost 3 bases; unmatched junction nucleotides: 1. This CDR3 has 12 amino acids. CDR3 in DNA: TGTGCCATCAGCGGGACTAGCTACGAGCAGTACTTC. Protein product: CAISGTSYEQYF.